Included here is one T cell receptor beta chain sequence, with context. V was cut by 4 bases and J by 3 bases, with 13 bases left in between. The CDR3 is made up of 14 amino acids. Per germline, CDR1 SGHDT and CDR2 YYEEEE. This entry belongs to a study of blood T cell repertoires in COVID-19. TCRdb keeps only in-frame clones here, not all; method: immunoSEQ multiplex PCR. The table includes about 340,000 clones, roughly 86% detected once. Sequenced input: peripheral blood. The V and J genes are TRBV5-6 and TRBJ1-2; D gene unclear. The sequence was collected from a woman in her seventies with COVID-19, enrolled during active disease. This CDR3 is CASSQHGRDYGYTF. CDR3 DNA sequence: TGTGCCAGCAGCCAACACGGGAGAGACTATGGCTACACCTTC. Together with reference TRBV5-6 and TRBJ1-2, the CDR3 gives the full variable domain: DAGVTQSPTHLIKTRGQQVTLRCSPKSGHDTVSWYQQALGQGPQFIFQYYEEEERQRGNFPDRFSGHQFPNYSSELNVNALLLGDSALYLCASSQHGRDYGYTFGSGTRLTVV.